This TCR beta chain is from a study of OX40 agonist ivuxolimab in advanced cancers. With regard to the full study: Ivuxolimab was an agonistic, fully human IgG2 monoclonal antibody directed against OX40 (CD134), a costimulatory receptor. Intravenous ivuxolimab was administered to patients every 2 weeks at six dose levels: 0.01, 0.1, 0.3, 1.5, 3 and 10 mg/kg. In the dose-escalation cohort, more than 75% of patients were male, and the mean age was around 60 years, with a range of 23 to 79. Partial responses occurred in three dose-escalation patients: two with cutaneous melanoma and one with hepatocellular carcinoma. Of the 50 to 55 patients in dose escalation, some 19 had hepatocellular carcinoma, approximately 15 had melanoma, 9 had renal cell carcinoma and 9 had head and neck cancer. Prior anti-PD-1, anti-PD-L1 or anti-CTLA-4 therapy was permitted, and less than 45% of dose-escalation patients had received checkpoint inhibitors. The paper describes the monotherapy dose-escalation part (N ≈ 52 patients) of the phase I trial of ivuxolimab. Peripheral TCRbeta sequencing aimed to test whether ivuxolimab altered TCR sequence diversity and caused clonal T-cell expansion.

For sequencing of the TCRbeta CDR3 region, genomic DNA was extracted from the sorted cells. TCRbeta CDR3 regions were sequenced using the immunoSEQ Assay. TCRdb stores this immuneACCESS table with in-frame sequences only. Part of the clones is absent; in the studies checked, under half of the shortfall reflects unresolved V genes, and no reason is known for the rest. The sample data list roughly 40,000 clones, and 75% to 90% of these were observed just once. 6% of the sample is in the top ten clones. The trial excluded patients who had a history of autoimmune disease or were on systemic immunosuppression. In every dose cohort, peripheral blood was drawn for TCR sequencing at baseline, cycle 4 day 1, and cycle 7 day 1. The samples were drawn from a first-in-human, open-label, multicenter phase I dose-escalation trial of ivuxolimab. Adults with locally advanced or metastatic melanoma, renal cell, hepatocellular, or head and neck squamous cell carcinoma were enrolled in the trial. Before TCR sequencing, CD4+ T cells and CD8+ T cells were sorted from peripheral blood as separate populations.

The CDR3 numbers 15 residues from cysteine through phenylalanine. The DNA shown is the 45-base CDR3, in frame from base 1. The germline ends are 12 bases apart after V is trimmed by 2 bases and J by 4 bases. The germline V gene yields SGHTA for CDR1 and FQGNSA for CDR2. Concerning this clone itself: Its antigen is currently not known. No base quality information exists; no much larger clone differs at one position.

Broader findings and caveats from the paper: Low levels of normalized T-cell clonal expansion were also seen in some patients who did not respond. After ivuxolimab, expanded clones were on average more numerous among CD8+ T cells than among CD4+ T cells. At doses from 0.1 to 3.0 mg/kg, clonal expansion was seen in both CD4+ and CD8+ blood T cells between baseline and week 6. Antigen specificity was not determined for the clonally expanded peripheral T cells. Partial responders in the 0.1-3.0 mg/kg groups had among the lowest normalized peripheral clonal expansion, especially among CD8+ T cells.

The sequence derives from an adult with an advanced solid tumor such as melanoma, head and neck, liver or kidney cancer. The specimen comprised CD4+ or CD8+ T cells sorted from blood, sampled in a trial of the OX40 agonist ivuxolimab. Recombination linked TRBV7-2 to TRBJ1-5; the D gene lacks a confident call. The CDR3 region: CASSLSGLRNQPQHF. The nucleotide sequence is TGTGCCAGCAGCTTATCCGGGTTGCGGAATCAGCCCCAGCATTTT.